The TCR beta chain described here comes from a study of CD8 T cells in ankylosing spondylitis. Study findings and constraints: Matched ankylosing spondylitis synovial fluid reportedly showed significant enrichment of disease-linked clones. Blood of patients with ankylosing spondylitis appeared to be characterized by a TCR beta motif of roughly eight highly homologous variants.

This clonotype appeared a few times. What it binds is not known. Researchers built TCR beta libraries using quantitative 5'-RACE with molecular barcodes. TCRdb reanalysed the 5' RACE reads using MiXCR and keeps one entry per CDR3 protein. The sample lists about 540,000 distinct CDR3 sequences; about 13% were seen once. This CDR3 has 14 amino acids. The V segment lost 6 bases and the J segment 1 base; nucleotides outside the gene matches: 3. CDR1 SNHLY and CDR2 FYNNEI come from the germline V gene. The rearrangement uses TRBV2 and TRBJ2-3; 8 bases are shared with TRBD1. This clonotype originated in a male donor with ankylosing spondylitis. Material: blood, either unsorted or a sorted T cell fraction (not recorded which). The CDR3 sequence: CASSSDRGTDTQYF. DNA for the CDR3: TGTGCCAGCAGCTCGGACAGGGGCACAGATACGCAGTATTTT.